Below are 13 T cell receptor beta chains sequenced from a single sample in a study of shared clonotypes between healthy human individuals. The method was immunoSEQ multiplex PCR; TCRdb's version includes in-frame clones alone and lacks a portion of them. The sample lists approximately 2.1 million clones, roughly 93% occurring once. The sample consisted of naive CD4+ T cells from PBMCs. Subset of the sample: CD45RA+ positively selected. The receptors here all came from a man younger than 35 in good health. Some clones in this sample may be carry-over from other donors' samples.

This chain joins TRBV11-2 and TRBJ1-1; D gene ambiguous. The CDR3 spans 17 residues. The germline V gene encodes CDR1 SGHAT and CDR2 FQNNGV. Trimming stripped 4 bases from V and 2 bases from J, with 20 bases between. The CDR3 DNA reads TGTGCCAGCAGCTGGTACTGGAGCCCCAAGGCCAACACTGAAGCTTTCTTT. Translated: CASSWYWSPKANTEAFF. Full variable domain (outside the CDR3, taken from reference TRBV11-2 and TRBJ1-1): EAGVAQSPRYKIIEKRQSVAFWCNPISGHATLYWYQQILGQGPKLLIQFQNNGVVDDSQLPKDRFSAERLKGVDSTLKIQPAKLEDSAVYLCASSWYWSPKANTEAFFGQGTRLTVV.

In nucleotides, the CDR3 is TGTGCCAGCAATCGACTAGCGGGAGGCGGTGAGCAGTTCTTC. Translating it yields CASNRLAGGGEQFF. This rearrangement joins TRBV6-1 to TRBJ2-1; 13 positions agree with TRBD2. CDR3 length: 14 amino acids. With V trimmed by 7 bases and J by 9 bases, 6 bases remained unmatched. Germline V gene lookup returns CDR1 MNHNS and CDR2 SASEGT.

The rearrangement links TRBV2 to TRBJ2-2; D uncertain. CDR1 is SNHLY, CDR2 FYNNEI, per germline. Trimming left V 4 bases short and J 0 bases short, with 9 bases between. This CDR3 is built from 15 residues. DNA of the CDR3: TGTGCCAGCAGTGTTCACAGTCCGAACACCGGGGAGCTGTTTTTT. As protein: CASSVHSPNTGELFF. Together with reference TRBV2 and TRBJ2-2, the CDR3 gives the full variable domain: EPEVTQTPSHQVTQMGQEVILRCVPISNHLYFYWYRQILGQKVEFLVSFYNNEISEKSEIFDDQFSVERPDGSNFTLKIRSTKLEDSAMYFCASSVHSPNTGELFFGEGSRLTVL.

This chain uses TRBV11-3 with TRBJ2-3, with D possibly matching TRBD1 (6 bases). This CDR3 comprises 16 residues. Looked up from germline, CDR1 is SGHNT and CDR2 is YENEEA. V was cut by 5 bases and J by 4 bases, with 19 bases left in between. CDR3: CASSHGQLGSADTQYF. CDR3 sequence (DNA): TGTGCCAGCAGCCACGGACAGCTAGGTTCAGCAGATACGCAGTATTTT.

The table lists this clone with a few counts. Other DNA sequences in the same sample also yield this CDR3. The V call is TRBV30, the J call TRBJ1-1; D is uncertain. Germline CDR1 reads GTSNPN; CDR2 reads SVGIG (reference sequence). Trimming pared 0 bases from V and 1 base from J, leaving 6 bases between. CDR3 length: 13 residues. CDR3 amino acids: CAWSVSANTEAFF. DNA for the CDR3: TGTGCCTGGAGTGTGTCGGCGAACACTGAAGCTTTCTTT.

CDR3 region: CASSKGEASGNTIYF. CDR3 coding DNA: TGTGCCAGCAGCAAGGGGGAGGCTTCTGGAAACACCATATATTTT. The J gene is TRBJ1-3, the V gene TRBV7-9; perhaps TRBD1 as D (6 bases). The germline V and J ends were trimmed by 5 bases and 1 base, with 12 bases remaining between them. The CDR3 runs to 15 residues. Germline CDR1 and CDR2: SEHNR and FQNEAQ (reference sequence).

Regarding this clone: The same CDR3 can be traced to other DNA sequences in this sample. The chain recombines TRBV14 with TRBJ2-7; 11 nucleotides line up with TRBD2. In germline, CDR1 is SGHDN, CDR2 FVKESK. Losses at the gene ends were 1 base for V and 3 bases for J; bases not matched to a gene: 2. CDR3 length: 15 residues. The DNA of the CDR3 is TGTGCCAGCAGCCAAGGACTAGCGGGATACTACGAGCAGTACTTC. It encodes CASSQGLAGYYEQYF.

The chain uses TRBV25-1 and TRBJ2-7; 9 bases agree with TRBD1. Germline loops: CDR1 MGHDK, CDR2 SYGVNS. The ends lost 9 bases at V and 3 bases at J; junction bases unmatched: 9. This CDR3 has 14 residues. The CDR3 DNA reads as TGTGCCAGTGCGACCGGGACAGGGCGCTACGAGCAGTACTTC. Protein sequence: CASATGTGRYEQYF.

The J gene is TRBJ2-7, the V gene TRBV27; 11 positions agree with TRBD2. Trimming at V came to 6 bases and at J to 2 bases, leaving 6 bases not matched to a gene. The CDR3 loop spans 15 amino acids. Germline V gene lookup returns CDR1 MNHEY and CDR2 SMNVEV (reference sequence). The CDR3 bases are TGTGCCAGCAGAGGGACTAGCGGATATCCCTACGAGCAGTACTTC. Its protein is CASRGTSGYPYEQYF.

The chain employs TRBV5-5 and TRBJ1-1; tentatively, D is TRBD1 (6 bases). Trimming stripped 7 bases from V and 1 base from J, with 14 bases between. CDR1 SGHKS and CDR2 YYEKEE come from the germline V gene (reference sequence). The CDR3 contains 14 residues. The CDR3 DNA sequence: TGTGCCAGCTCTTACTGGGGGCGGAACACTGAAGCTTTCTTT. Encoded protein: CASSYWGRNTEAFF.

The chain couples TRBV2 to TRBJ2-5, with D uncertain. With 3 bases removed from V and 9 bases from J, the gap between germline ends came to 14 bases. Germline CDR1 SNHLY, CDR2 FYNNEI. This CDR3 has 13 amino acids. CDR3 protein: CASSDFGNRAQYF. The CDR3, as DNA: TGTGCCAGCAGTGACTTCGGAAATAGAGCCCAGTACTTC.

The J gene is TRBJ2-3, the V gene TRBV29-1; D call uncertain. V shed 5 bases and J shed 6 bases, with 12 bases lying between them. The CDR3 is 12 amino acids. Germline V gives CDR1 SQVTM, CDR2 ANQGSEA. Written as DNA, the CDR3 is TGCAGCGTTTGGGGTGGAGCGGATACGCAGTATTTT. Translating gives CSVWGGADTQYF.

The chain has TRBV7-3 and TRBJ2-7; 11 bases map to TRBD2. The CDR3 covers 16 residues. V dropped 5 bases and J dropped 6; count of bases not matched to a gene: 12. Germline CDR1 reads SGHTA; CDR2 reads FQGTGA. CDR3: CASSPGTLAGVGEQYF. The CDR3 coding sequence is TGTGCCAGCAGCCCTGGGACACTAGCGGGAGTGGGCGAGCAGTACTTC.